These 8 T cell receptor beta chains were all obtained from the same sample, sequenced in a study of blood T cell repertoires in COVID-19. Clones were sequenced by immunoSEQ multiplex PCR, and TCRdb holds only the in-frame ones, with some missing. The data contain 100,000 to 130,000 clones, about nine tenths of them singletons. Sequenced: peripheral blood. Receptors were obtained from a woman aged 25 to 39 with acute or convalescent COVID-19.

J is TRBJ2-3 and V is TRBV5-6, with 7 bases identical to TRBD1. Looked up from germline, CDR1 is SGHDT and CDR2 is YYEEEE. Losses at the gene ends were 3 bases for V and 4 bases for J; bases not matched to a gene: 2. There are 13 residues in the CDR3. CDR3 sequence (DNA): TGTGCCAGCAGCTGGACAGGAGCAGATACGCAGTATTTT. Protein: CASSWTGADTQYF.

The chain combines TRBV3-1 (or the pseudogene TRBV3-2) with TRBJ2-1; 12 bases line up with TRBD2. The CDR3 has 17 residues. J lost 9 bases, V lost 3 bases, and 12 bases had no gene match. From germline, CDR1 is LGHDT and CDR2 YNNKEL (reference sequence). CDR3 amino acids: CASSQTLVGTSGSEQFF. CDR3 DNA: TGTGCCAGCAGCCAGACTCTGGTGGGGACTAGCGGGTCTGAGCAGTTCTTC.

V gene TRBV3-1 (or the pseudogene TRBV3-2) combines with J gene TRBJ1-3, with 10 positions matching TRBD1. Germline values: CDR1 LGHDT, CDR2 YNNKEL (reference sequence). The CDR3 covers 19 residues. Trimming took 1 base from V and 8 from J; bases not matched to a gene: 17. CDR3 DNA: TGTGCCAGCAGCCAAGCAGATCCCTTTGCCAGGACAGGGGGTTACACCATATATTTT. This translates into CASSQADPFARTGGYTIYF.

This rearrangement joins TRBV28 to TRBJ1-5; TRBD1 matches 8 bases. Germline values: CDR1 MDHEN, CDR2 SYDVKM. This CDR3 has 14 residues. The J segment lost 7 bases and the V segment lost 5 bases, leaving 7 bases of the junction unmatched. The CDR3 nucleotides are TGTGCCAGCAGTCCGACAGGGGTCAGACAGCCCCAGCATTTT. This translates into CASSPTGVRQPQHF.

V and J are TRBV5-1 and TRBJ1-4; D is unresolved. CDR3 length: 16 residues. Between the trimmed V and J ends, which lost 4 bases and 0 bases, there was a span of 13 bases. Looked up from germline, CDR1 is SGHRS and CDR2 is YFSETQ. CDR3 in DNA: TGCGCCAGCAGCCAGAGGAGCCACGCAACTAATGAAAAACTGTTTTTT. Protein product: CASSQRSHATNEKLFF. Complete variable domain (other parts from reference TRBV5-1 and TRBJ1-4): KAGVTQTPRYLIKTRGQQVTLSCSPISGHRSVSWYQQTPGQGLQFLFEYFSETQRNKGNFPGRFSGRQFSNSRSEMNVSTLELGDSALYLCASSQRSHATNEKLFFGSGTQLSVL.

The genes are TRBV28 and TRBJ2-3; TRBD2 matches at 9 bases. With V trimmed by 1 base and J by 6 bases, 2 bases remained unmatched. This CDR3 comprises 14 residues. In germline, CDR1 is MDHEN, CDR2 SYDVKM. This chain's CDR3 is CASSLSGLADTQYF. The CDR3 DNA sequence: TGTGCCAGCAGTTTATCAGGACTAGCGGATACGCAGTATTTT.

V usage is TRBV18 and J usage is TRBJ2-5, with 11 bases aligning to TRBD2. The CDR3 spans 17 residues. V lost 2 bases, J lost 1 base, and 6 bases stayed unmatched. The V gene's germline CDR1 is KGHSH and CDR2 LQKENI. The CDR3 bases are TGTGCCAGCTCACCAACTGGTAGCGGGAGGGTCCAAGAGACCCAGTACTTC. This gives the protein CASSPTGSGRVQETQYF.

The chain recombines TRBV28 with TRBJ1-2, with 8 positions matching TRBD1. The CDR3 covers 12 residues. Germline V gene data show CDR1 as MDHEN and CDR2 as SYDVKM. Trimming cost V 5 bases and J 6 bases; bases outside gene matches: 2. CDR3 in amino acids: CASSRQGHGYTF. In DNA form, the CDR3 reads TGTGCCAGCAGTCGACAGGGGCATGGCTACACCTTC.